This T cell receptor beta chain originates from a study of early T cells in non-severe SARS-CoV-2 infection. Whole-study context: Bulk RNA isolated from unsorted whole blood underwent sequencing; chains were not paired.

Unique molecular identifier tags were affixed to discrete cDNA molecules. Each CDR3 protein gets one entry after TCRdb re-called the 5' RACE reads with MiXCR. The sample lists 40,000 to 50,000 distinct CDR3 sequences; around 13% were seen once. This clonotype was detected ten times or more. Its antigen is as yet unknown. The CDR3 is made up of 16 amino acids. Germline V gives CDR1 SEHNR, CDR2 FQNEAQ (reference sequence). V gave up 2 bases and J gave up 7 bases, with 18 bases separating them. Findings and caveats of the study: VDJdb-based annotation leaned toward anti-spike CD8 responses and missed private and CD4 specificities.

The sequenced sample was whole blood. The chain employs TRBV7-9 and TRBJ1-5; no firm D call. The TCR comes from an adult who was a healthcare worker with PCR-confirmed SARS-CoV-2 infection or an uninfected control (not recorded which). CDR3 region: CASSLSETEGGQPQHF. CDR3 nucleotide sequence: TGTGCCAGCAGCTTATCTGAGACGGAGGGAGGACAGCCCCAGCATTTT.